Listed here is a single T cell receptor beta chain. Its antigen is not known. CD45RO-negative, CCR7-selected cells formed the naive CD8 fraction, which excluded terminally differentiated effector memory CD45RA+ cells. CDR1 is SEHNR and CDR2 is FQNEAQ in the germline V gene (reference sequence). The CDR3 runs 15 residues. V was clipped by 4 bases and J by 3 bases, with 16 bases between them. This entry belongs to a study of shared clonotypes between healthy human individuals. The assay was immunoSEQ multiplex PCR, and TCRdb's table has in-frame clones only and misses some. This table has hundreds of thousands of clones, around 96% appearing once. The study, taken as a whole, reports: Non-shared clonotypes were found to have lower generation probabilities than the clonotypes that were shared by all four of the sorted-subset donors.

Sample: naive CD8+ T cells sorted from blood. This TCR derives from a young woman in good health. V is TRBV7-9 and J is TRBJ2-7, with D unclear. The CDR3 reads CASSSVSLPLYEQYF. The CDR3 DNA is TGTGCCAGCAGCTCTGTTAGCCTCCCTCTCTACGAGCAGTACTTC.